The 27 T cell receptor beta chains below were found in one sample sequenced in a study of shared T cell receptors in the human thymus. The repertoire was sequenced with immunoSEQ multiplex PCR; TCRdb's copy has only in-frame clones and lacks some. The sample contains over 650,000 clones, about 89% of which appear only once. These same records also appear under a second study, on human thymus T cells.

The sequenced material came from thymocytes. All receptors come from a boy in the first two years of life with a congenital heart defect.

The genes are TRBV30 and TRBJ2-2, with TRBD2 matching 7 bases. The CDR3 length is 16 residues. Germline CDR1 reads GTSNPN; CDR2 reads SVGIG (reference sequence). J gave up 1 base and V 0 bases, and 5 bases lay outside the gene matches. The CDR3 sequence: CAWSVLSSGNTGELFF. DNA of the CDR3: TGTGCCTGGAGTGTACTGTCTAGCGGGAACACCGGGGAGCTGTTTTTT.

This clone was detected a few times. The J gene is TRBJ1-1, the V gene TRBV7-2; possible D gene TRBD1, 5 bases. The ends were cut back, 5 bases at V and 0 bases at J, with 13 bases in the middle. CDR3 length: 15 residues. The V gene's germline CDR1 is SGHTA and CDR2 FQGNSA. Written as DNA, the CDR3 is TGTGCCAGCAGCCCAGGGTTGGACCTGAACACTGAAGCTTTCTTT. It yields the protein CASSPGLDLNTEAFF.

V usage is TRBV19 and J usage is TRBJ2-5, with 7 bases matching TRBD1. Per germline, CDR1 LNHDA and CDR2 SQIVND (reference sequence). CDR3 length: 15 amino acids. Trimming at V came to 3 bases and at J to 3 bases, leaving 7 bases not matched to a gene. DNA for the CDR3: TGTGCCAGTAGTATGAGAGGGCAGGGGGAAGAGACCCAGTACTTC. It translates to CASSMRGQGEETQYF.

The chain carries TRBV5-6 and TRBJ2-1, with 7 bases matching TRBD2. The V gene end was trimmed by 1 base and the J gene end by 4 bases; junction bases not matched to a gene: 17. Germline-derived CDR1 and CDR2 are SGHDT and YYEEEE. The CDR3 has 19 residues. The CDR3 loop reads CASSLWGQAGAWIYNEQFF. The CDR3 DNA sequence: TGTGCCAGCAGCTTGTGGGGCCAGGCGGGAGCATGGATTTACAATGAGCAGTTCTTC.

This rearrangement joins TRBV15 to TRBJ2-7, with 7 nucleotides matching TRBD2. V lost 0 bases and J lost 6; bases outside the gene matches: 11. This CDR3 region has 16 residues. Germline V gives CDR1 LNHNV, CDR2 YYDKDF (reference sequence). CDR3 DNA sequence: TGTGCCACCAGCAGAGATAACTCTGGGGGGGAAGCCGAGCAGTACTTC. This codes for CATSRDNSGGEAEQYF.

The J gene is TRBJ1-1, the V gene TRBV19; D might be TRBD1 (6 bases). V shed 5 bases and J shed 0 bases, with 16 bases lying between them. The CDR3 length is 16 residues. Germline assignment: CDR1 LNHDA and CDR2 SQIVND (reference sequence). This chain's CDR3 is CASSRPTGVMNTEAFF. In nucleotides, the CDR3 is TGTGCCAGTAGTCGGCCGACAGGCGTAATGAACACTGAAGCTTTCTTT.

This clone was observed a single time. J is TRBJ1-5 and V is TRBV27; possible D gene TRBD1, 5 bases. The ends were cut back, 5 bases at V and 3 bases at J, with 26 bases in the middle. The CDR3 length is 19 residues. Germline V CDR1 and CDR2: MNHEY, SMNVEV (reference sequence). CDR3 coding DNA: TGTGCCAGCAGTCCCCGAGGAACGGTTAGGAGGGGCCCCAATCAGCCCCAGCATTTT. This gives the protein CASSPRGTVRRGPNQPQHF.

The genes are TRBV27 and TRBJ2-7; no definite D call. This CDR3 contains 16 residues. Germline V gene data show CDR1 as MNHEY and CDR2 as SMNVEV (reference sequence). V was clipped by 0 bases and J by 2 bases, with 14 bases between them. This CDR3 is CASSLSLVHNTYEQYF. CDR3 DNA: TGTGCCAGCAGTTTATCGTTGGTGCACAACACCTACGAGCAGTACTTC.

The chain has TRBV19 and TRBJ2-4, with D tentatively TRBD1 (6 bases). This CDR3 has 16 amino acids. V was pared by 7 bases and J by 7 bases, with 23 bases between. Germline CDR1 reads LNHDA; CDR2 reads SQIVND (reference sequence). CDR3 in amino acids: CASTLTGFRGRNIQYF. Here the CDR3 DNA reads TGTGCCAGTACTCTTACAGGGTTTCGGGGTCGGAACATTCAGTACTTC.

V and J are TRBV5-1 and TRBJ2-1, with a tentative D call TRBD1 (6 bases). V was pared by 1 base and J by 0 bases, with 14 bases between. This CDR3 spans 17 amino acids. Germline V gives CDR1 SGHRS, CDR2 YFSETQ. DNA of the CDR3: TGCGCCAGCAGCTTGAACGATAGGGGGAGCTCCTACAATGAGCAGTTCTTC. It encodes CASSLNDRGSSYNEQFF.

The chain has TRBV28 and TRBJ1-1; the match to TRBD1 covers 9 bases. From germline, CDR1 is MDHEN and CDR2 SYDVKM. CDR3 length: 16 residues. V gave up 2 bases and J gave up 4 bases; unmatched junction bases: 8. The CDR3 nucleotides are TGTGCCAGCAGTTTAAGACAGGGGGTTAAGGGCACTGAAGCTTTCTTT. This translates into CASSLRQGVKGTEAFF.

CDR3 DNA: TGTGCCAGCAGCGTAGGGGGACACCACAACTATGGCTACACCTTC. This codes for CASSVGGHHNYGYTF. The rearrangement joins TRBV9 to TRBJ1-2; TRBD1 is a possible D gene (6 bases). Germline CDR1 is SGDLS and CDR2 is YYNGEE. The CDR3 spans 15 residues. V dropped 0 bases and J dropped 2 bases, with 11 bases sitting between them.

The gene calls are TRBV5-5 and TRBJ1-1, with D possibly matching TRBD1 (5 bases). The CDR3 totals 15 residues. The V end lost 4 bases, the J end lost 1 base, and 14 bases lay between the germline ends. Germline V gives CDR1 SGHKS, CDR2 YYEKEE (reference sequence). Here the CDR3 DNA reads TGTGCCAGCAGCCTGGGCCACGGGGGGAACACTGAAGCTTTCTTT. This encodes CASSLGHGGNTEAFF.

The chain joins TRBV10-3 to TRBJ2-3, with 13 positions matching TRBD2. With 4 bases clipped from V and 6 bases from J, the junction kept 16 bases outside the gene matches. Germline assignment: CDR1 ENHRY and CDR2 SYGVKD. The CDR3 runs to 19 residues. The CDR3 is CAISGVTWTSGSLSDTQYF. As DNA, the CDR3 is TGTGCCATCAGTGGGGTTACTTGGACTAGCGGGAGTCTCTCGGATACGCAGTATTTT.

The CDR3 loop reads CASSSGTIGGETQYF. DNA of the CDR3: TGTGCCAGCAGTTCTGGGACTATCGGGGGCGAGACCCAGTACTTC. The V call is TRBV6-5, the J call TRBJ2-5, with TRBD2 as a possible D gene (7 bases). Per the germline V gene, CDR1 is MNHEY and CDR2 is SVGAGI. The CDR3 sequence is 15 residues long. Trimming removed 4 bases from V and 5 bases from J, with 17 bases in between.

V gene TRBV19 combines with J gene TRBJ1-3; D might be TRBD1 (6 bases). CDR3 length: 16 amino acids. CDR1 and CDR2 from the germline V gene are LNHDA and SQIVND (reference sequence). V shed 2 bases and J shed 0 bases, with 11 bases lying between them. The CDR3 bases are TGTGCCAGTAGTATACCGGGACACAGCTCTGGAAACACCATATATTTT. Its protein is CASSIPGHSSGNTIYF.

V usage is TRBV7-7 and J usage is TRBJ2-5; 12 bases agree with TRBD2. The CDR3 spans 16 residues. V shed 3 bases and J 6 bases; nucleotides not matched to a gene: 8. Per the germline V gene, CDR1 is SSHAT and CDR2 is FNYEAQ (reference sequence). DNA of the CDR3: TGTGCCAGCAGCTTGTCTCTAGCGGGAGGGCCGAAGACCCAGTACTTC. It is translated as CASSLSLAGGPKTQYF. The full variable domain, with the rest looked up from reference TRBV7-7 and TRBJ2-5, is GAGVSQSPRYKVTKRGQDVTLRCDPISSHATLYWYQQALGQGPEFLTYFNYEAQPDKSGLPSDRFSAERPEGSISTLTIQRTEQRDSAMYRCASSLSLAGGPKTQYFGPGTRLLVL.

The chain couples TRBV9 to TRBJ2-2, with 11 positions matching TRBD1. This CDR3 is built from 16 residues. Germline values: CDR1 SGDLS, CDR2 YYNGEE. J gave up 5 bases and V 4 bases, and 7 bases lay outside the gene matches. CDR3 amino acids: CASSSRDRGATGELFF. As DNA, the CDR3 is TGTGCCAGCAGCTCCCGGGACAGGGGGGCAACCGGGGAGCTGTTTTTT.

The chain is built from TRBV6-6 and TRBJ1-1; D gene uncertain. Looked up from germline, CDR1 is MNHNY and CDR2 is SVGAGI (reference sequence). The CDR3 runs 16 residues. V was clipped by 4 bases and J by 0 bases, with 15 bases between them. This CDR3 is CASSSFDGVMNTEAFF. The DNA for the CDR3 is TGTGCCAGCAGTTCTTTCGACGGAGTCATGAACACTGAAGCTTTCTTT.

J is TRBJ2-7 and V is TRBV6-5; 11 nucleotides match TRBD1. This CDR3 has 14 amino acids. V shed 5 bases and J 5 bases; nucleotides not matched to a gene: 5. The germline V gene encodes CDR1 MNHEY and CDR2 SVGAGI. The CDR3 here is CASSQDRGRHEQYF. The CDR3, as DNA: TGTGCCAGCAGTCAGGACAGGGGGCGTCACGAGCAGTACTTC.

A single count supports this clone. The CDR3 nucleotides read TGTGCCAGCCATCCGGGAGGCTCCTACAATGAGCAGTTCTTC. This codes for CASHPGGSYNEQFF. The chain combines TRBV25-1 with TRBJ2-1; TRBD2 matches at 7 bases. Trimming took 8 bases from V and 0 from J; bases not matched to a gene: 4. CDR3 length: 14 amino acids. From germline, CDR1 is MGHDK and CDR2 SYGVNS.

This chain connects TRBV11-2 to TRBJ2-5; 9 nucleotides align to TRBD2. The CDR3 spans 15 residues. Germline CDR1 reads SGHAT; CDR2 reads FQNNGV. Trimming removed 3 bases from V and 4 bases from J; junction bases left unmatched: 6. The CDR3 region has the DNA TGTGCCAGCAGCTTGGGTAGCGGGAGACGAGAGACCCAGTACTTC. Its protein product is CASSLGSGRRETQYF.

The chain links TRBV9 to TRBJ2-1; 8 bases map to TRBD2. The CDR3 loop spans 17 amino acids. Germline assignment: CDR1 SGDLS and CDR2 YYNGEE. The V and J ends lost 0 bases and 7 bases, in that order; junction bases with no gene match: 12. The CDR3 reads CASSVGFTGGPKNEQFF. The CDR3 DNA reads TGTGCCAGCAGCGTAGGATTTACGGGGGGGCCGAAAAATGAGCAGTTCTTC. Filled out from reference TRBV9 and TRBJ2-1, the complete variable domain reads DSGVTQTPKHLITATGQRVTLRCSPRSGDLSVYWYQQSLDQGLQFLIQYYNGEERAKGNILERFSAQQFPDLHSELNLSSLELGDSALYFCASSVGFTGGPKNEQFFGPGTRLTVL.

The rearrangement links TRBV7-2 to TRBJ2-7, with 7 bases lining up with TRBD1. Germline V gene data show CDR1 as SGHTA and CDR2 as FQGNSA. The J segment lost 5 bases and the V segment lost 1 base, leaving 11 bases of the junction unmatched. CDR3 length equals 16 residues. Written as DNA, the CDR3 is TGTGCCAGCAGCTTAGTAAGTAGAGGGGGCCGTCACGAGCAGTACTTC. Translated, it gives CASSLVSRGGRHEQYF.

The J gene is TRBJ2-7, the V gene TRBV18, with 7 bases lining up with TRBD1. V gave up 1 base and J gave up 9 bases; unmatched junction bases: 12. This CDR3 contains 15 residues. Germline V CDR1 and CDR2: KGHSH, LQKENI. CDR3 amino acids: CASSPRPDRSAWQYF. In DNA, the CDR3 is TGTGCCAGCTCACCACGTCCGGACAGGTCGGCGTGGCAGTACTTC.

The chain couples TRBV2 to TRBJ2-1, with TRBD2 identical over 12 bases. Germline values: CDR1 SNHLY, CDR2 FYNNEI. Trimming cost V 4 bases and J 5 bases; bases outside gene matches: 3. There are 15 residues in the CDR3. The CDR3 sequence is CASSGTSGANNEQFF. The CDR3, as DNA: TGTGCCAGCAGTGGGACTAGCGGGGCAAACAATGAGCAGTTCTTC.

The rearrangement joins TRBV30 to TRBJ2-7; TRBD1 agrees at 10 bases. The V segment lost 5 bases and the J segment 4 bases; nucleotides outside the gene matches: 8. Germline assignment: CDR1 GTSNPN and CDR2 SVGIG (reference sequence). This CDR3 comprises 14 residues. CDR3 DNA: TGTGCCTGGGCCCCCGACAGGGGGCAATACGAGCAGTACTTC. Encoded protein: CAWAPDRGQYEQYF. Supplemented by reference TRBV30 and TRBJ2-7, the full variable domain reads SQTIHQWPATLVQPVGSPLSLECTVEGTSNPNLYWYRQAAGRGLQLLFYSVGIGQISSEVPQNLSASRPQDRQFILSSKKLLLSDSGFYLCAWAPDRGQYEQYFGPGTRLTVT.